This T cell receptor beta chain was retrieved from a study of cytomegalovirus exposure and HLA in healthy donors. The study ran its PCR with 60 Vbeta and 13 Jbeta primers. Repertoires were generated with immunoSEQ multiplex PCR, while TCRdb's copy carries only in-frame clones and drops some. Of 150,000 to 200,000 clones listed, about four fifths are singletons. There are a few counts of this clone. Its specificity is unknown. Study-wide points: A later analysis linked a missense variant in DCLRE1C to the trimming of TCR beta V and J genes.

From germline, CDR1 is MNHNS and CDR2 SASEGT. Trimming took 1 base from V and 0 from J, leaving 4 bases between them. The CDR3 runs to 15 residues. The V call is TRBV6-1, the J call TRBJ2-6; no clear D. This clonotype was obtained from a woman aged 25-40 years in good health and CMV-seropositive. The specimen sequenced was PBMCs. The CDR3 here is CASSEGLSGANVLTF. CDR3 DNA sequence: TGTGCCAGCAGTGAAGGGCTCTCTGGGGCCAACGTCCTGACTTTC.